The source of this T cell receptor beta chain is a study of shared clonotypes between healthy human individuals. About the research overall: CD8 memory received one plate per donor, CD8 naive two, CD4 memory three and CD4 naive three. Study-level points and caveats: It was observed that 5% to 6% of naive CD4 clonotypes were shared across several donors.

Naive CD8 cells, CD45RO-negative and positively selected for CCR7, excluded terminally differentiated effector memory CD45RA+ cells. Study donors comprised healthy, HIV-negative adults devoid of recent acute infection or vaccination. Libraries were prepared by immunoSEQ multiplex PCR; TCRdb keeps only in-frame clonotypes and omits some of them. Of 650,000 to 800,000 clones in the sample, about 90% were seen once. Concerning this clone: As yet, its antigen is unknown.

Trimming cost V 1 base and J 2 bases, with 15 bases left between them. Germline V CDR1 and CDR2: WNHNN, SYGVQD (reference sequence). This CDR3 comprises 16 residues. Sequenced: naive CD8+ T cells sorted from blood. The chain is built from TRBV10-1 and TRBJ2-7; no clear D. The clonotype was recovered from a man aged 30 to 45 in good health. This CDR3 reads CASSEFLRWAAYEQYF. CDR3 sequence (DNA): TGCGCCAGCAGTGAGTTTCTCCGGTGGGCGGCCTACGAGCAGTACTTC.